This T cell receptor beta chain was observed in a study of radiotherapy plus CTLA-4 blockade in lung cancer. CDR1 and CDR2 (germline): MNHEY, SVGAGI. The CDR3 consists of 15 residues. V gave up 2 bases and J gave up 1 base; unmatched junction bases: 5. This table comes from immunoSEQ multiplex PCR, and its TCRdb copy is limited to in-frame clones, with some not included. The sample has more than 90,000 clones, 80% to 90% seen once; the top ten hold nearly 5%. This TCR was sampled from a human donor with non-small cell lung cancer that progressed on radiotherapy plus ipilimumab. The sequences come from peripheral blood, collected from a patient treated with radiotherapy plus ipilimumab. The chain employs TRBV6-5 and TRBJ2-7, with 7 bases lining up with TRBD2. The CDR3 DNA sequence: TGTGCCAGCAGTTACGGCGGGAGTATGTCCTACGAGCAGTACTTC. Protein product: CASSYGGSMSYEQYF.